What follows describes a single T cell receptor beta chain. The specificity of this receptor is unknown. No base qualities exist here, and no much larger clone lies one base off it. In the prospective study, participants were roughly 18 to 95 years old, resided in under 30 geographic areas of the United States, and were enrolled through a virtual design. In the prospective study, participants were assigned to cohorts based on the clinical history participants reported in a screening survey and a study questionnaire. Recovered participants in ImmuneRACE Cohort 3 were defined as having two consecutive negative NP/OP PCR tests, clearance from a healthcare professional, or resolution of symptoms. In the prospective study, whole blood, serum and a nasopharyngeal or oropharyngeal swab were collected from each participant by mobile phlebotomists. Participants in the prospective study had the option to provide additional blood draws and questionnaires over an approximately 2-month period. Blood samples from the prospective study were shipped frozen or at room temperature prior to DNA extraction.

This sample is part of a study of blood T cell repertoires in COVID-19 (dated by TCRdb to 2018 to 2020). The study in broad terms: The collaborator samples originated in the United States, Italy and Spain and spanned the acute and convalescent phases of COVID-19. Samples were obtained from the ongoing ImmuneRACE study (first 160 participants) and from approximately 1,200 subjects provided by 6 global collaborators. Nearly every sample came with metadata listing a de-identified subject ID, COVID-19 status, age in years and sex. The repertoires were made available in a free public database intended to serve as a resource for research on the immune response to SARS-CoV-2. The material from the prospective study consisted of cDNA or gDNA derived from T cells, B-cell-depleted T cells, or PBMCs. Subjects who had been exposed to COVID-19, were actively infected with it, or had recovered from it provided the deeply sampled blood TCRbeta repertoires that made up the dataset. Where HLA class I and class II types were available, the types were taken from metadata supplied by the sample provider, not from assay-based typing. Results the study describes overall, beyond this receptor: The amount of clinical and demographic metadata varied by source and participant and was provided uncurated.

V trim: 5 bases; J trim: 0 bases; unmatched bases: 7. From the cysteine up to the phenylalanine, the CDR3 has a length of 16 residues. Only the CDR3 region is kept as DNA, spanning 48 bases read in frame from base 1. CDR1 is given as SEHNR and CDR2 as FQNEAQ, both from the germline V gene (reference sequence). TCRbeta CDR3 regions were amplified from genomic DNA using the immunoSEQ Assay, a bias-controlled multiplex PCR. On the study's bioinformatics: The number of nucleated cells in each sample was estimated from the amplification of reference gene primers within the assay. To quantify the absolute abundance of each unique TCRbeta CDR3 rearrangement, sequence reads were collapsed and filtered. For each sample, productive Simpson clonality was calculated as the square root of Simpson's diversity index across productive rearrangements. Sourced from immuneACCESS, this table was stored by TCRdb with only in-frame sequences that have V and J called. A share of the clones is absent; for the studies checked, an unresolved V gene accounts for under half, and the remainder has no known explanation. V and J calls and clone size are copied from that table; D and trimming were computed from the DNA. Counted in this sample were roughly 290,000 clones; approximately 85% of them appeared once. Clones ranked in the top ten supply around 2.1% of the sample.

Recombination joined TRBV7-9 with TRBJ1-3, with 7 central nucleotides matching TRBD1. Material for sequencing was PBMCs or T cells enriched from blood (not recorded which). This sequence originates from a man aged 25 to 40 who had recovered from COVID-19. The DNA sequence is as follows: TGTGCCAGCAGCCCCCGGGGACAGAACTCTGGAAACACCATATATTTT. Its product reads: CASSPRGQNSGNTIYF.